The 27 T cell receptor beta chains given below trace back to one sample, sequenced in a study of blood T cell repertoires in COVID-19. Method: immunoSEQ multiplex PCR; TCRdb's copy keeps in-frame clones and lacks some. The table has approximately 97,000 clones, about four fifths seen once; the top ten hold 7.5% to 10%. Input material: peripheral blood. The receptors were gathered from a man aged 40-50 years with active or convalescent COVID-19.

This clone was seen a few times. The rearrangement joins TRBV5-1 to TRBJ1-3; unclear D gene. Germline assignment: CDR1 SGHRS and CDR2 YFSETQ. Trimming stripped 0 bases from V and 2 bases from J, with 9 bases between. CDR3 length: 15 residues. CDR3 amino acids: CASSLGSGTGNTIYF. The CDR3 DNA follows: TGCGCCAGCAGCTTGGGTTCGGGGACTGGAAACACCATATATTTT.

This clone was found once. The gene calls are TRBV6-5 and TRBJ2-5; 11 bases line up with TRBD2. Germline V gene lookup returns CDR1 MNHEY and CDR2 SVGAGI. V dropped 5 bases and J dropped 5; count of bases not matched to a gene: 7. The CDR3 length is 15 residues. The CDR3 DNA reads TGTGCCAGCAGTCACCTAGCGGGGGGCGGCGAGACCCAGTACTTC. Amino acid sequence: CASSHLAGGGETQYF.

The genes are TRBV3-1 (or the pseudogene TRBV3-2) and TRBJ2-1; TRBD2 aligns across 12 bases. CDR1 LGHDT and CDR2 YNNKEL come from the germline V gene (reference sequence). Germline trimming cut 5 bases from V and 2 bases from J; bases unmatched to any gene: 7. The CDR3 totals 17 residues. The CDR3 DNA follows: TGTGCCAGCAGCAGGACTAGCGGGACATTTACCTACAATGAGCAGTTCTTC. It yields the protein CASSRTSGTFTYNEQFF.

This chain uses TRBV24-1 with TRBJ2-3, with 9 nucleotides matching TRBD1. V lost 4 bases, J lost 6 bases, and 13 bases stayed unmatched. The CDR3 is 17 residues long. Germline CDR1 and CDR2: KGHDR and SFDVKD. CDR3 protein: CATSDPPGTGPSDTQYF. The CDR3 nucleotides read TGTGCCACCAGTGACCCCCCCGGGACAGGGCCGTCGGATACGCAGTATTTT.

V gene TRBV19 combines with J gene TRBJ1-4, with 8 bases aligning to TRBD1. V was clipped by 3 bases and J by 6 bases; unmatched bases: 3. CDR3 length: 14 residues. CDR1 and CDR2 (germline): LNHDA, SQIVND (reference sequence). CDR3 protein: CASSIGQGYEKLFF. DNA for the CDR3: TGTGCCAGTAGTATCGGACAGGGATATGAAAAACTGTTTTTT.

V gene TRBV11-2 combines with J gene TRBJ2-5; no clear D. Germline CDR1 SGHAT, CDR2 FQNNGV. The CDR3 consists of 15 residues. The V end lost 1 base, the J end lost 5 bases, and 14 bases lay between the germline ends. In DNA form, the CDR3 reads TGTGCCAGCAGCTTAGTTCTTGAGGTTCGGGAGACCCAGTACTTC. It translates to CASSLVLEVRETQYF. The full variable domain, with the rest looked up from reference TRBV11-2 and TRBJ2-5, is EAGVAQSPRYKIIEKRQSVAFWCNPISGHATLYWYQQILGQGPKLLIQFQNNGVVDDSQLPKDRFSAERLKGVDSTLKIQPAKLEDSAVYLCASSLVLEVRETQYFGPGTRLLVL.

The chain links TRBV19 to TRBJ1-1, with 8 bases lining up with TRBD1. V shed 3 bases, J shed 5 bases, and the junction held 5 bases outside the gene matches. The CDR3 extends over 14 amino acids. Germline CDR1 reads LNHDA; CDR2 reads SQIVND (reference sequence). The CDR3 region is CASSIDRGGTEAFF. In nucleotides, the CDR3 is TGTGCCAGTAGTATTGACAGGGGAGGGACTGAAGCTTTCTTT.

This chain joins TRBV24-1 and TRBJ2-2; TRBD2 matches 11 bases. Unmatched junction bases numbered 9, after V lost 6 bases and J lost 1 base. CDR1 KGHDR and CDR2 SFDVKD come from the germline V gene. This CDR3 is 18 amino acids long. CDR3 in DNA: TGTGCCACCAGTCCATCCGGGCTAGCGGGGGGGAACACCGGGGAGCTGTTTTTT. This encodes CATSPSGLAGGNTGELFF.

This clone was observed a handful of times. The rearrangement links TRBV6-5 to TRBJ1-1, with TRBD1 identical over 8 bases. From germline, CDR1 is MNHEY and CDR2 SVGAGI. The CDR3 covers 15 residues. Losses at the gene ends were 7 bases for V and 4 bases for J; bases not matched to a gene: 11. The CDR3 is CASKVDDRGGTEAFF. The CDR3 nucleotides read TGTGCCAGCAAAGTGGACGACAGGGGAGGCACTGAAGCTTTCTTT.

This rearrangement joins TRBV6-6 to TRBJ1-6; 7 nucleotides line up with TRBD1. The germline V gene encodes CDR1 MNHNY and CDR2 SVGAGI (reference sequence). The ends lost 5 bases at V and 4 bases at J; junction bases unmatched: 5. The CDR3 has 15 amino acids. Here the CDR3 reads CASSDQGQYNSPLHF. DNA of the CDR3: TGTGCCAGCAGTGACCAGGGACAGTATAATTCACCCCTCCACTTT.

This chain links TRBV11-2 with TRBJ2-1, with 11 bases matching TRBD2. The CDR3 has 17 residues. CDR1 SGHAT and CDR2 FQNNGV come from the germline V gene. V lost 4 bases, J lost 8 bases, and 13 bases stayed unmatched. CDR3: CASSSLIAGGKLDEQFF. In DNA form, the CDR3 reads TGTGCCAGCAGCTCCCTCATAGCGGGGGGGAAATTAGATGAGCAGTTCTTC.

CDR3 nucleotides: TGTGCCAGCAGCCAAGTGGGAGACAGGCCCGAGCAGTACTTC. It encodes CASSQVGDRPEQYF. The genes are TRBV3-1 (or the pseudogene TRBV3-2) and TRBJ2-7, with D perhaps TRBD1 (6 bases). CDR1 is LGHDT, CDR2 YNNKEL, per germline (reference sequence). V was pared by 1 base and J by 6 bases, with 13 bases between. There are 14 residues in the CDR3.

This clone has only one observation. The V and J genes are TRBV7-2 and TRBJ1-2, with TRBD1 identical over 9 bases. This CDR3 is built from 14 residues. V gave up 5 bases and J gave up 5 bases; unmatched junction bases: 6. In germline, CDR1 is SGHTA, CDR2 FQGNSA. The CDR3 region has the DNA TGTGCCAGCAGCGGGGACAGGGTAGGGTATGGCTACACCTTC. This sequence encodes CASSGDRVGYGYTF.

The V call is TRBV10-3, the J call TRBJ1-2; D might be TRBD1 (6 bases). The CDR3 runs 11 residues. Trimming removed 6 bases at V and 4 bases at J, with 6 bases between. The germline V gene encodes CDR1 ENHRY and CDR2 SYGVKD. The CDR3 loop reads CAIRDSYGYTF. CDR3 coding DNA: TGTGCCATCAGGGACAGCTATGGCTACACCTTC.

The chain carries TRBV7-2 and TRBJ2-7; TRBD1 is a possible D gene (5 bases). V was pared by 3 bases and J by 6 bases, with 15 bases between. This CDR3 is built from 14 residues. Per the germline V gene, CDR1 is SGHTA and CDR2 is FQGNSA. As DNA, the CDR3 is TGTGCCAGCAGCTTCGCGTCCAGGGTTGGCGAGCAGTACTTC. Protein sequence: CASSFASRVGEQYF.

The chain is built from TRBV5-1 and TRBJ1-5, with TRBD1 matching 7 bases. V was pared by 4 bases and J by 6 bases, with 7 bases of the junction left unmatched. CDR1 and CDR2 (germline): SGHRS, YFSETQ. There are 14 residues in the CDR3. The CDR3 sequence is CASSPGTEGQPQHF. CDR3 coding DNA: TGCGCCAGCAGCCCCGGGACAGAAGGTCAGCCCCAGCATTTT.

This rearrangement joins TRBV18 to TRBJ1-5, with TRBD1 matching 9 bases. The V and J ends lost 2 bases and 3 bases, in that order; junction bases with no gene match: 11. The V gene's germline CDR1 is KGHSH and CDR2 LQKENI. The CDR3 totals 18 residues. CDR3 bases: TGTGCCAGCTCACCAAGGCGGGCGGACAGGGGTGTCAATCAGCCCCAGCATTTT. Its protein is CASSPRRADRGVNQPQHF. The full variable domain, in which reference TRBV18 and TRBJ1-5 provide the parts outside the CDR3, is NAGVMQNPRHLVRRRGQEARLRCSPMKGHSHVYWYRQLPEEGLKFMVYLQKENIIDESGMPKERFSAEFPKEGPSILRIQQVVRGDSAAYFCASSPRRADRGVNQPQHFGDGTRLSIL.

This chain connects TRBV7-2 to TRBJ2-2; 7 bases map to TRBD2. CDR1 is SGHTA, CDR2 FQGNSA, per germline. CDR3 length: 17 residues. J was trimmed by 0 bases and V by 5 bases; bases with no gene match: 9. The CDR3 coding sequence is TGTGCCAGCAGCCCCTCCCTAGCGGTCGCGAACACCGGGGAGCTGTTTTTT. It specifies CASSPSLAVANTGELFF. The complete variable domain, with remaining parts taken from reference TRBV7-2 and TRBJ2-2, reads GAGVSQSPSNKVTEKGKDVELRCDPISGHTALYWYRQSLGQGLEFLIYFQGNSAPDKSGLPSDRFSAERTGGSVSTLTIQRTQQEDSAVYLCASSPSLAVANTGELFFGEGSRLTVL.

The chain links TRBV20-1 to TRBJ1-2; D unresolved. The V gene lost 4 bases and the J gene lost 2 bases, with 8 bases spanning the gap. Germline values: CDR1 DFQATT, CDR2 SNEGSKA (reference sequence). The CDR3 is 12 residues long. The CDR3 bases are TGCAGTGCTATTGACGGGAACTATGGCTACACCTTC. Its translation: CSAIDGNYGYTF.

The rearrangement links TRBV6-5 to TRBJ1-3, with D tentatively TRBD1 (6 bases). The V end lost 10 bases, the J end lost 4 bases, and 11 bases lay between the germline ends. CDR1 and CDR2 (germline): MNHEY, SVGAGI. The CDR3 consists of 12 residues. This CDR3 is CATTGYGNTIYF. The CDR3 nucleotides read TGTGCCACCACAGGGTACGGAAACACCATATATTTT.

The chain has TRBV7-9 and TRBJ2-5; 7 bases align to TRBD2. This CDR3 spans 15 amino acids. V shed 3 bases and J 4 bases; nucleotides not matched to a gene: 8. Germline values: CDR1 SEHNR, CDR2 FQNEAQ (reference sequence). In DNA, the CDR3 is TGTGCCAGCAGCTTCCCAAGCGGGGCAGGAGAGACCCAGTACTTC. Translating it yields CASSFPSGAGETQYF.

The J gene is TRBJ1-3, the V gene TRBV6-4; D possibly corresponds to TRBD1 (6 bases). V lost 6 bases, J lost 0 bases, and 12 bases lay in between. The CDR3 is made up of 15 amino acids. Germline-derived CDR1 and CDR2 are MRHNA and SNTAGT. The CDR3 sequence is CASRMDSGSGNTIYF. For the CDR3, the DNA is TGTGCCAGCAGGATGGACAGCGGCTCTGGAAACACCATATATTTT.

DNA for the CDR3: TGTGCCAGTTACCAGGGGGACTCTAAATCCGGGGAGCTGTTTTTT. Translation: CASYQGDSKSGELFF. The V call is TRBV27, the J call TRBJ2-2, with D tentatively TRBD1 (7 bases). This CDR3 contains 15 residues. Germline-derived CDR1 and CDR2 are MNHEY and SMNVEV (reference sequence). V was shortened by 9 bases and J by 6 bases, with 20 bases between the two germline ends.

This chain links TRBV30 with TRBJ2-1, with 13 bases matching TRBD2. This CDR3 has 13 amino acids. Germline CDR1 and CDR2: GTSNPN and SVGIG (reference sequence). V trimming: 4 bases; J trimming: 8 bases; junction bases outside the gene matches: 2. CDR3 residues: CAWKLAGGHEQFF. The CDR3 DNA sequence: TGTGCCTGGAAACTAGCGGGGGGGCATGAGCAGTTCTTC.

The rearrangement uses TRBV14 and TRBJ2-2, with 7 positions matching TRBD1. Germline values: CDR1 SGHDN, CDR2 FVKESK. V lost 4 bases and J lost 0; bases outside the gene matches: 5. The CDR3 runs 16 residues. CDR3 bases: TGTGCCAGCAGCCTAAATCAGGGGGCGAACACCGGGGAGCTGTTTTTT. Residues: CASSLNQGANTGELFF.

The chain carries TRBV6-5 and TRBJ1-5, with 8 positions matching TRBD1. CDR3 length: 15 amino acids. CDR1 and CDR2 from the germline V gene are MNHEY and SVGAGI. Losses at the gene ends were 6 bases for V and 4 bases for J; bases not matched to a gene: 8. Here the CDR3 reads CASRSRDRSNQPQHF. The CDR3 DNA reads as TGTGCCAGCAGATCCCGGGACAGGTCTAATCAGCCCCAGCATTTT.

The chain carries TRBV7-2 and TRBJ2-5, with a tentative D call TRBD2 (6 bases). The germline gives CDR1 SGHTA, CDR2 FQGNSA. The CDR3 consists of 11 residues. V gave up 4 bases and J gave up 8 bases, with 8 bases separating them. CDR3 protein: CASSYGSTQYF. CDR3 sequence (DNA): TGTGCCAGCAGCTACGGGAGTACCCAGTACTTC.